This T cell receptor beta chain was sequenced during a study of T cells after yellow fever vaccination. The germline CDR1 and CDR2 sequences are MNHEY and SVGAGI. The CDR3 contains 15 residues. V lost 4 bases to trimming and J lost 0 bases; unmatched junction nucleotides: 3. MiXCR, run by TCRdb on the 5' RACE reads, gives a single entry per CDR3 protein. This table holds more than 450,000 distinct CDR3 sequences, around a fifth found once. Study observations and caveats: Abundant bulk-population clonotypes could contaminate the FACS-sorted repertoires.

This clonotype was counted a few times. The antigen is unknown. This receptor was obtained from a man younger than 35 who received the YFV17D yellow fever vaccine. Sequences were derived from PBMCs, sampled approximately 22 days after the first yellow fever vaccination. This chain connects TRBV6-5 to TRBJ2-1; TRBD2 matches at 7 bases. CDR3 sequence: CASSSGGRSYNEQFF. DNA of the CDR3: TGTGCCAGCAGTTCGGGGGGTCGCTCCTACAATGAGCAGTTCTTC.